The clone carrying this T cell receptor (beta chain) was picked up one time. Its antigen is not known. Genomic DNA of every subset was divided equally among multiple immunoSEQ plates. Clones were read by immunoSEQ multiplex PCR, and TCRdb kept only the in-frame ones, dropping some. Seen here are hundreds of thousands of clones, approximately 90% observed once, and the top ten hold 24%. It was CD45RO-negative cells, positively selected for CCR7, that made up naive CD8 cells, with terminally differentiated effector memory CD45RA+ cells excluded. This CDR3 is 15 amino acids long. Per germline, CDR1 SGHVS and CDR2 FNYEAQ. J was trimmed by 7 bases and V by 6 bases; bases with no gene match: 7. The data were obtained in a study of shared clonotypes between healthy human individuals. Findings and limits, study-wide: Shared clonotypes: approximately 4.5% naive CD4, around 3.4% naive CD8, less than 2.5% memory CD4, 0.4% to 0.5% memory CD8. Only blood samples were collected, and tissue repertoires likely differ. Clonotypes shared by all four sorted-subset donors had higher generation probabilities than non-shared clonotypes.

This receptor was obtained from a man under 40 in good health. The V and J genes are TRBV7-6 and TRBJ2-1; TRBD2 agrees at 12 bases. Sequenced sample: naive CD8+ T cells sorted from blood. CDR3 sequence: CASRLTSGSSNEQFF. In nucleotides, the CDR3 is TGTGCCAGCAGGCTGACTAGCGGGAGTTCGAATGAGCAGTTCTTC.